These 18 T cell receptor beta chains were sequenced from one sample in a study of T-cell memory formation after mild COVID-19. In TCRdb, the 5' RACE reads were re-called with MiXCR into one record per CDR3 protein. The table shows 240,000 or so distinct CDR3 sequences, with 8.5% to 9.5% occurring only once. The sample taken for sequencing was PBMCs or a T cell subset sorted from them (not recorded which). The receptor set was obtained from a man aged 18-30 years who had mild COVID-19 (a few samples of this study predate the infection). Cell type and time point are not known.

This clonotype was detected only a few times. The CDR3 nucleotides read TGTGCCAGCAGTGACGTGGGACGTGCCGAGCAGTACTTC. The encoded protein is CASSDVGRAEQYF. This chain joins TRBV2 and TRBJ2-7; either TRBD1 or TRBD2 may supply D (5 bases each). Germline CDR1 is SNHLY and CDR2 is FYNNEI. This CDR3 has 13 residues. The V end was cut by 3 bases, the J end by 6 bases, with 12 bases between. Full variable domain (missing parts from reference TRBV2 and TRBJ2-7): EPEVTQTPSHQVTQMGQEVILRCVPISNHLYFYWYRQILGQKVEFLVSFYNNEISEKSEIFDDQFSVERPDGSNFTLKIRSTKLEDSAMYFCASSDVGRAEQYFGPGTRLTVT.

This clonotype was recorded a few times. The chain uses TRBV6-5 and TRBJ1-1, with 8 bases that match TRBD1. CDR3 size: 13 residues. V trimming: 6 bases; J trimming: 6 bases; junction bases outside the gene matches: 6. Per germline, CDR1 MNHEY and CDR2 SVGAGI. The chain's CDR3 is CASRYRGRSEAFF. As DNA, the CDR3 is TGTGCCAGCAGGTACAGGGGGAGGTCTGAAGCTTTCTTT.

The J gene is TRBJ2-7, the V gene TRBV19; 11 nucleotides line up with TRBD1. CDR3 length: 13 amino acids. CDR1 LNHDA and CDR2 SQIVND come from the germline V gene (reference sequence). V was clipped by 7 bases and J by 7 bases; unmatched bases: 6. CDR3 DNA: TGTGCCAGTACGGGACAGGGGGTAGGGGAGCAGTACTTC. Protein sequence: CASTGQGVGEQYF.

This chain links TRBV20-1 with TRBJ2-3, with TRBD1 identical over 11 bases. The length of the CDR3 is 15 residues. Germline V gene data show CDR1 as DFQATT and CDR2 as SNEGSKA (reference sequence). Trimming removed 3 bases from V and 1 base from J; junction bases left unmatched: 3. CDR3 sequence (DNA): TGCAGTGCTAGCTGGACAGGGGGCGGCACAGATACGCAGTATTTT. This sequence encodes CSASWTGGGTDTQYF.

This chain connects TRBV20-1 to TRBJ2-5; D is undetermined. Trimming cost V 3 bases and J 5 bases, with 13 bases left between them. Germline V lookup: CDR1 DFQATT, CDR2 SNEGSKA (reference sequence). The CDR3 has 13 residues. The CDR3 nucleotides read TGCAGTGCTAGGGTTCTCCTTGGGGAGACCCAGTACTTC. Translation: CSARVLLGETQYF.

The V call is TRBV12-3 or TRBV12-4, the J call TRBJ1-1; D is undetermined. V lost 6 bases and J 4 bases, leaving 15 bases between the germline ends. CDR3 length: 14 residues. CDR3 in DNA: TGTGCCAGCAGCCCTGCTAGATCAGGCACTGAAGCTTTCTTT. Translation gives CASSPARSGTEAFF.

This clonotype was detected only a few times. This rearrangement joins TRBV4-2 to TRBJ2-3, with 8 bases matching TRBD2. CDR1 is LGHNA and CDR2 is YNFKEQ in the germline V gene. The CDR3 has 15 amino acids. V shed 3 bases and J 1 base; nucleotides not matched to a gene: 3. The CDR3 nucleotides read TGTGCCAGCAGCCACGGGGGGGCCGGCACAGATACGCAGTATTTT. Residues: CASSHGGAGTDTQYF.

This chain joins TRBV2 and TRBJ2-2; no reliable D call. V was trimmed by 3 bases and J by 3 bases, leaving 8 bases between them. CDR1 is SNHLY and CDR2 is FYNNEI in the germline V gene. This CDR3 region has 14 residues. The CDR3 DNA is TGTGCCAGCAGTGACCCGGGCCACACCGGGGAGCTGTTTTTT. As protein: CASSDPGHTGELFF.

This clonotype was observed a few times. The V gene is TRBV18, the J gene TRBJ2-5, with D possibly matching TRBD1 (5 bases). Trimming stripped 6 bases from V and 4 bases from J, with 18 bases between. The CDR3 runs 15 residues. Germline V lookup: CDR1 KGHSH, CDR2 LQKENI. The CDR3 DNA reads TGTGCCAGCTCCGAAAATTCAGGGATGGGAGAGACCCAGTACTTC. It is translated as CASSENSGMGETQYF.

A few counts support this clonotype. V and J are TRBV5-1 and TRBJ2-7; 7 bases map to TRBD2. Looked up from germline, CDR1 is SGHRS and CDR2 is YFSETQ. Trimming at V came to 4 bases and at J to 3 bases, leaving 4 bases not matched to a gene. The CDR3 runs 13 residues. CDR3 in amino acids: CASSHPGGYEQYF. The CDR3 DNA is TGCGCCAGCAGCCACCCGGGGGGCTACGAGCAGTACTTC.

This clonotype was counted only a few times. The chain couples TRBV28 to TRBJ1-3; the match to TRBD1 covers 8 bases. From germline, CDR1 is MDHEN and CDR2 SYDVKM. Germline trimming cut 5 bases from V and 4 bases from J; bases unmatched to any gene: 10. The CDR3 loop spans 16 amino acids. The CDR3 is CASSPYRGLTGNTIYF. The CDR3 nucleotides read TGTGCCAGCAGTCCTTACAGGGGGTTAACGGGAAACACCATATATTTT.

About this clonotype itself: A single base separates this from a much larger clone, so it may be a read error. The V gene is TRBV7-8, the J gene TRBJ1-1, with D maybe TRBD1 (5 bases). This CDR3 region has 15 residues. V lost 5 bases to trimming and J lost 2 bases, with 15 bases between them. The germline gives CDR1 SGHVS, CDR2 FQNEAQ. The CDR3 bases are TGTGCCAGCAGCACCTTTAGAGGGGATAACACTGAAGCTTTCTTT. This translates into CASSTFRGDNTEAFF.

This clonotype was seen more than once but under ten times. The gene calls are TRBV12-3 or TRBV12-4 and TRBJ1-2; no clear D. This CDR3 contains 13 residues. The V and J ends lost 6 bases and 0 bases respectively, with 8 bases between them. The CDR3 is CASRPGSNYGYTF. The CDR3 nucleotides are TGTGCCAGCAGACCGGGATCTAACTATGGCTACACCTTC.

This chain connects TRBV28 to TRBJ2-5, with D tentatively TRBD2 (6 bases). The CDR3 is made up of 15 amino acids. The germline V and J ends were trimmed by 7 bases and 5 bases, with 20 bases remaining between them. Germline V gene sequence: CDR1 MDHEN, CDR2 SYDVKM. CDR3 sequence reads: CASTTRDGGVETQYF. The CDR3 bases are TGTGCCAGCACTACCCGTGATGGAGGGGTGGAGACCCAGTACTTC. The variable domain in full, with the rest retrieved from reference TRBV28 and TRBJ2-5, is DVKVTQSSRYLVKRTGEKVFLECVQDMDHENMFWYRQDPGLGLRLIYFSYDVKMKEKGDIPEGYSVSREKKERFSLILESASTNQTSMYLCASTTRDGGVETQYFGPGTRLLVL.

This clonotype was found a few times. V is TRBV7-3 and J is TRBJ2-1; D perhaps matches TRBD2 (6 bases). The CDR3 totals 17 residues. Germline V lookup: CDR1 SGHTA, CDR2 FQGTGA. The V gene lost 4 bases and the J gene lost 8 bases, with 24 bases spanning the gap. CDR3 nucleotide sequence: TGTGCCAGCAGCTACAAGACGGGACTCAAAGAAAGCCATGAGCAGTTCTTC. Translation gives CASSYKTGLKESHEQFF.

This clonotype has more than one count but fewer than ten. This chain's CDR3 is CASSEQRGNQPQHF. The CDR3 DNA is TGTGCCAGCAGCGAACAACGAGGAAATCAGCCCCAGCATTTT. V gene TRBV6-1 combines with J gene TRBJ1-5, with D unclear. V gave up 6 bases and J gave up 4 bases, with 13 bases separating them. Per the germline V gene, CDR1 is MNHNS and CDR2 is SASEGT. This CDR3 is 14 amino acids long.

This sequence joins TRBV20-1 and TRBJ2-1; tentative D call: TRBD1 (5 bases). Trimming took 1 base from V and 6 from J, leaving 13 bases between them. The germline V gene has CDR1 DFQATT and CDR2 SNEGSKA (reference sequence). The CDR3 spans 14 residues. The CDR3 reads CSARASMGRNEQFF. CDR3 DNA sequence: TGCAGTGCTAGAGCGTCAATGGGGCGCAATGAGCAGTTCTTC.

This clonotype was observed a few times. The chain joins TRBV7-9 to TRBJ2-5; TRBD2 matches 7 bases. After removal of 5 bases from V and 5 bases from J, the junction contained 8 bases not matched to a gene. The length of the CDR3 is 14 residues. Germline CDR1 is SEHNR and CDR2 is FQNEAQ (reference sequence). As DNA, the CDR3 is TGTGCCAGCAGCCCGGGGACTACAAGGGAGACCCAGTACTTC. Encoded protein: CASSPGTTRETQYF. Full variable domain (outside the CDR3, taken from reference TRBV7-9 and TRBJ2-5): DTGVSQNPRHKITKRGQNVTFRCDPISEHNRLYWYRQTLGQGPEFLTYFQNEAQLEKSRLLSDRFSAERPKGSFSTLEIQRTEQGDSAMYLCASSPGTTRETQYFGPGTRLLVL.